This T cell receptor beta chain was captured by sequencing in a study of T-cell memory formation after mild COVID-19. Study details: Across donors, TCR clusters were largely donor specific.

TCRdb re-called the 5' RACE reads with MiXCR, one entry per CDR3 protein. The sample consists of under 200,000 distinct CDR3 sequences, roughly 28% of them appearing once. Germline CDR1 SGHNT, CDR2 YENEEA. The CDR3 covers 14 residues. V was shortened by 2 bases and J by 5 bases, with 10 bases between the two germline ends. With respect to this clonotype: What it binds is unknown.

Notes on the study in general: Clones shrinking between day 15 and 85 showed a balanced CD4/CD8 split, and those that grew later tilted toward CD4+. Chiefly within CM and EM were the contracting CD4+ clones; CD8+ ones were within EMRA.

Sample: PBMCs or a T cell subset sorted from them (not recorded which). The rearrangement uses TRBV11-3 and TRBJ2-1; D possibly uses TRBD1 or TRBD2 (6 bases each). This TCR derives from an adult woman who had mild COVID-19 (a few samples of this study predate the infection). Cell type and time point are not known. The CDR3 nucleotides read TGTGCCAGCAGCTTACGGGGGCGGGACAATGAGCAGTTCTTC. Protein product: CASSLRGRDNEQFF.